This TCR beta chain was identified during a study of shared clonotypes between healthy human individuals. Whole-study results and caveats: It was the non-shared clonotypes that had lower generation probabilities than clonotypes shared by all four donors. Naive subsets generally had larger estimated richness than memory subsets.

Each PCR replicate from the sorted subsets contained 150 to 200 ng DNA, which is about 31,000 T cell genomes. TCRdb's table, derived via immunoSEQ multiplex PCR, lists solely in-frame clones and lacks some. The sample has 600,000 to 750,000 clones; around 77% are singletons. The CDR3 is 19 residues long. Between the trimmed V and J ends, which lost 1 base and 1 base, there was a span of 22 bases. The V gene's germline CDR1 is MDHEN and CDR2 SYDVKM. A word on this clone: Its target is not known.

The sequencing sample was made of memory CD4+ T cells sorted from blood. Subset reported: CD45RA-negative fraction. This sequence was found in a woman younger than 45 in good health. J is TRBJ1-1 and V is TRBV28, with D possibly matching TRBD1 (6 bases). CDR3 DNA sequence: TGTGCCAGCAGTTTATTAGGCACAGGGCCCTTCTGGACGAACACTGAAGCTTTCTTT. It codes for CASSLLGTGPFWTNTEAFF. The variable domain in full, completed from reference TRBV28 and TRBJ1-1, reads DVKVTQSSRYLVKRTGEKVFLECVQDMDHENMFWYRQDPGLGLRLIYFSYDVKMKEKGDIPEGYSVSREKKERFSLILESASTNQTSMYLCASSLLGTGPFWTNTEAFFGQGTRLTVV.